These T cell receptor beta chains were read from a single sample in a study of blood T cell repertoires in COVID-19. Measured with immunoSEQ multiplex PCR; TCRdb has only the in-frame clones, and not every one. The table has about 300,000 clones, around 85% seen once; the top ten hold more than 1.1%. The source material was peripheral blood. These receptors came from a human donor with COVID-19, enrolled during active disease. The donor label of this sample is uncertain. CDR3s include the opening cysteine and the closing phenylalanine or tryptophan.

TRBV28	TRBJ1-5	CASSPTPGYSNQPQHF
TRBV24-1	TRBJ1-5	CATSGTGVEQPQHF
TRBV19	TRBJ1-4	CASSSPRVGANEKLFF
TRBV5-1	TRBJ2-7	CASSLGGVIPYEQYF
TRBV5-1	TRBJ2-1	CASSLGTSGSGGEQFF
TRBV3-1/TRBV3-2	TRBJ2-7	CASSQDRQGSEQYF
TRBV7-3	TRBJ1-1	CASSSNPQKNTEAFF
TRBV5-1	TRBJ2-1	CASRSWTSVHEQFF
TRBV11-1	TRBJ2-1	CASSRTSGAYNEQFF
TRBV2	TRBJ1-6	CASHSLAQGNSPLHF
TRBV28	TRBJ2-7	CASSPSPGLVDEQYF
TRBV2	TRBJ2-7	CASRRDYSKKSSYEQYF
TRBV19	TRBJ2-4	CASSTHRGLAKNIQYF
TRBV5-4	TRBJ1-1	CASSSQRGVAEAFF
TRBV30	TRBJ2-7	CAWSPVRGLSYEQYF
TRBV11-1	TRBJ2-1	CASSPRLAGNAEQFF
TRBV6-5	TRBJ1-1	CASSRDSEAFF
TRBV2	TRBJ2-3	CASRREPDTQYF
TRBV6-4	TRBJ2-5	CASSPTSGGETQYF
TRBV27	TRBJ2-7	CASSGSGLADYEQYF
TRBV6-2/TRBV6-3	TRBJ1-1	CASSYVEGGEAFF
TRBV3-1/TRBV3-2	TRBJ2-3	CASSQDPGQVYTDTQYF
TRBV18	TRBJ2-5	CASSPETGKETQYF
TRBV6-4	TRBJ2-3	CASSEVSSGGMDTQYF
TRBV9	TRBJ2-7	CASSVAGGVEQYF
TRBV12-3/TRBV12-4	TRBJ2-3	CASSLTGTDTQYF
TRBV7-9	TRBJ2-3	CASSYTSTDTQYF
TRBV18	TRBJ1-1	CASSPRAGMNTEAFF
TRBV7-2	TRBJ2-2	CASSLDSTGGPGELFF
TRBV5-1	TRBJ1-1	CASSFFTGGAGTEAFF
TRBV19	TRBJ1-1	CATAQSGQNLEAFF
TRBV27	TRBJ2-3	CASSFRREQRDTQYF
TRBV19	TRBJ1-5	CASSLRQGVSNQPQHF
TRBV19	TRBJ1-5	CASSGRDSHQPQHF
TRBV5-1	TRBJ2-5	CASSEFKSSQETQYF
TRBV29-1	TRBJ2-1	CSAPGHLYNEQFF
TRBV27	TRBJ2-2	CASSWRGSWTGELFF
TRBV6-4	TRBJ1-2	CASSESTGFVGGYTF
TRBV19	TRBJ1-6	CASRPSAGGDSPLHF
TRBV9	TRBJ2-1	CASSPRGGTYNEQFF
TRBV11-1	TRBJ1-2	CASSPLRGLHGYTF
TRBV27	TRBJ1-6	CASTLKVGQENSPLHF
TRBV19	TRBJ2-3	CASSTPTGGSTDTQYF